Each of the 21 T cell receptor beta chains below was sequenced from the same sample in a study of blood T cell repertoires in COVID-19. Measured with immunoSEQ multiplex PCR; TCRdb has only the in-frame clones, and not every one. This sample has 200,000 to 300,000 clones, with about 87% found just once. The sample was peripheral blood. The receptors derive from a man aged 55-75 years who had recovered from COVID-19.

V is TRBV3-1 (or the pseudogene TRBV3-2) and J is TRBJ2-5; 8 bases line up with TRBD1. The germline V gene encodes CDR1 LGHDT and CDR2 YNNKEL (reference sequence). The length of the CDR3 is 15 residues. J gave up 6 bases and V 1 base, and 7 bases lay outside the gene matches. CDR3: CASSQGDRFSKTQYF. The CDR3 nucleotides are TGTGCCAGCAGCCAAGGGGACAGGTTCTCGAAGACCCAGTACTTC.

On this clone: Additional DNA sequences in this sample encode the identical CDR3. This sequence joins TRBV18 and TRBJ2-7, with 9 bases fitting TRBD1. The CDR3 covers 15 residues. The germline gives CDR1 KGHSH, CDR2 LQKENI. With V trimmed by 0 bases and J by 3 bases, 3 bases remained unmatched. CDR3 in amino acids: CASSPPGTGYYEQYF. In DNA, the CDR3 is TGTGCCAGCTCACCACCCGGGACAGGGTACTACGAGCAGTACTTC.

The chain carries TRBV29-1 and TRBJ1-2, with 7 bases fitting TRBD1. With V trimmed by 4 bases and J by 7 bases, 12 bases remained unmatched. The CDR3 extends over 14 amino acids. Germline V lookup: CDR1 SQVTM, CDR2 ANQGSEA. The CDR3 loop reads CSVGIEGQGGGYTF. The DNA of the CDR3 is TGCAGCGTTGGAATTGAAGGGCAGGGGGGTGGCTACACCTTC.

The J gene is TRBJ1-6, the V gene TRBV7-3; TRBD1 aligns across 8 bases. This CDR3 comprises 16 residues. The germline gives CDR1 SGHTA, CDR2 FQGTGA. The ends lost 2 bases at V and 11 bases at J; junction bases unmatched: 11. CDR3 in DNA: TGTGCCAGCAGCTTAGTTATCCCGACAGGGGCGGCACCCCTCCACTTT. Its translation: CASSLVIPTGAAPLHF.

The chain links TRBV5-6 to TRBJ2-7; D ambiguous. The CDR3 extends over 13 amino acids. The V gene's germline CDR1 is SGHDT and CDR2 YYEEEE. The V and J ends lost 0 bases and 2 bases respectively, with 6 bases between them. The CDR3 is CASSLGSTYEQYF. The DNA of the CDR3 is TGTGCCAGCAGCTTGGGCAGTACCTACGAGCAGTACTTC.

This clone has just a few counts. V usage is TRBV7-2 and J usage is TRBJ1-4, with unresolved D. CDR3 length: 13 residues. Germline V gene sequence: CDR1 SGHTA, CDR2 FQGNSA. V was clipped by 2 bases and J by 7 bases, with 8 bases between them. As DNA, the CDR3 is TGTGCCAGCAGCTTACGACGCGGTGAAAAACTGTTTTTT. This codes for CASSLRRGEKLFF.

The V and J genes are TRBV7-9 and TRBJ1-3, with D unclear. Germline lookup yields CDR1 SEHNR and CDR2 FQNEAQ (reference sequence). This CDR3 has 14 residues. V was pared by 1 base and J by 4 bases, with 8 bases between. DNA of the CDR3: TGTGCCAGCAGCTTAGGAGGTGCGGGAAACACCATATATTTT. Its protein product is CASSLGGAGNTIYF.

Here the CDR3 DNA reads TGTGCCAGCAGCACCGGGACAGGGGTAAGAGAGACCCAGTACTTC. Translated, it gives CASSTGTGVRETQYF. This rearrangement joins TRBV5-4 to TRBJ2-5; 10 bases are shared with TRBD1. Germline lookup yields CDR1 SGHNT and CDR2 YYREEE (reference sequence). The length of the CDR3 is 15 residues. The junction had 7 bases not matched to a gene; V was cut back by 4 bases and J by 4 bases.

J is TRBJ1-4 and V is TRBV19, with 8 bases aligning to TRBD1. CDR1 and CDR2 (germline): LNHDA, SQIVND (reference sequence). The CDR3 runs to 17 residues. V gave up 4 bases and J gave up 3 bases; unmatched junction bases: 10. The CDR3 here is CASSTGQGKGANEKLFF. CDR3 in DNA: TGTGCCAGTAGTACCGGACAGGGAAAGGGGGCTAATGAAAAACTGTTTTTT.

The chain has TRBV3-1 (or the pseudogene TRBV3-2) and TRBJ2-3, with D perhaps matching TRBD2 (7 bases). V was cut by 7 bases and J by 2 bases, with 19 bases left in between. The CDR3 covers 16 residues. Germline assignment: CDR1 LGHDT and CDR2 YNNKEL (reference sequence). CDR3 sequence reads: CASNPGAGDYTDTQYF. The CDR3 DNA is TGTGCCAGCAACCCGGGGGCAGGGGACTACACAGATACGCAGTATTTT.

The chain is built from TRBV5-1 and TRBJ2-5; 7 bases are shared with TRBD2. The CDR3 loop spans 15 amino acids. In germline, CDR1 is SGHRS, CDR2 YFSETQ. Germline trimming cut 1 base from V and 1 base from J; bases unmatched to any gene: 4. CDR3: CASSLMGGSQETQYF. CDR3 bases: TGCGCCAGCAGCTTGATGGGGGGGTCCCAAGAGACCCAGTACTTC. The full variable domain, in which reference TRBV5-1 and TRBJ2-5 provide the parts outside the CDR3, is KAGVTQTPRYLIKTRGQQVTLSCSPISGHRSVSWYQQTPGQGLQFLFEYFSETQRNKGNFPGRFSGRQFSNSRSEMNVSTLELGDSALYLCASSLMGGSQETQYFGPGTRLLVL.

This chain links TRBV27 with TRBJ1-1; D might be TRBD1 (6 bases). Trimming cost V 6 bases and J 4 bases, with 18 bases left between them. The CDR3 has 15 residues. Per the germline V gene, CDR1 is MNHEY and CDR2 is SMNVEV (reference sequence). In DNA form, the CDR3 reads TGTGCCAGCAGAACTACACAGGGAGGGGTCACTGAAGCTTTCTTT. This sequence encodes CASRTTQGGVTEAFF.

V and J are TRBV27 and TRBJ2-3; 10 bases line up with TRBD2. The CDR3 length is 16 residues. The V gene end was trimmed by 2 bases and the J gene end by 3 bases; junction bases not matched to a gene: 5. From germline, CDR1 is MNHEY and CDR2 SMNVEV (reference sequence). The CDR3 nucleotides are TGTGCCAGCAGTTTAATGGTTAGCGGGAGGACAGATACGCAGTATTTT. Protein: CASSLMVSGRTDTQYF.

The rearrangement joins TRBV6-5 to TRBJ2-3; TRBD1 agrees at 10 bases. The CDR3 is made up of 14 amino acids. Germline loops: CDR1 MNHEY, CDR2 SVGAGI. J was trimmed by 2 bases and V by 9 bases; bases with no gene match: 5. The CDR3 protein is CASRTGGYTDTQYF. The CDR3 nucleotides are TGTGCCAGTCGGACAGGGGGTTACACAGATACGCAGTATTTT.

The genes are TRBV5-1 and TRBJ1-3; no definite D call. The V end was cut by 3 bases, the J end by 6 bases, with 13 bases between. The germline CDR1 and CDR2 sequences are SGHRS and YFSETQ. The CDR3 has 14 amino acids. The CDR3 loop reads CASSSGSKENTIYF. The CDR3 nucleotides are TGCGCCAGCAGCTCCGGGAGTAAGGAAAACACCATATATTTT.

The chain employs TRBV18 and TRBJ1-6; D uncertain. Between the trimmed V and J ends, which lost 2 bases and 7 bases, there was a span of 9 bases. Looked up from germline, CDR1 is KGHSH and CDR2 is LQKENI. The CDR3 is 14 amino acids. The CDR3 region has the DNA TGTGCCAGCTCACCAAGAGGGAGCAATTCACCCCTCCACTTT. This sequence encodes CASSPRGSNSPLHF.

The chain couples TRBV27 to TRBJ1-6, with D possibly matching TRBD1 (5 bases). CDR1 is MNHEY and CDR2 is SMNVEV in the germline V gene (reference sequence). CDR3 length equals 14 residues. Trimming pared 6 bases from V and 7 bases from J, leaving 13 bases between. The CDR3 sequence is CASSLGGLNSPLHF. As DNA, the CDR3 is TGTGCCAGCAGCCTTGGGGGGTTGAATTCACCCCTCCACTTT.

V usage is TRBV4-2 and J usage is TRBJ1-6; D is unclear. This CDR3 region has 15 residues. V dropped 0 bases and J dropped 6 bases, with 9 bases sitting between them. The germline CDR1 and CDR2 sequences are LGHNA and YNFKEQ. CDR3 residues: CASSQDTRSNSPLHF. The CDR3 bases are TGTGCCAGCAGCCAAGATACCAGATCTAATTCACCCCTCCACTTT.

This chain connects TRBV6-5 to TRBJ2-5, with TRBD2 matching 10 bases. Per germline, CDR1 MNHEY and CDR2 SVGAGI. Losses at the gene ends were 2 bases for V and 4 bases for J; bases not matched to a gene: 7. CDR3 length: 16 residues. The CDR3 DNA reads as TGTGCCAGCAGTTACCGCGGGACTAGCGTTGTAGAGACCCAGTACTTC. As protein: CASSYRGTSVVETQYF.

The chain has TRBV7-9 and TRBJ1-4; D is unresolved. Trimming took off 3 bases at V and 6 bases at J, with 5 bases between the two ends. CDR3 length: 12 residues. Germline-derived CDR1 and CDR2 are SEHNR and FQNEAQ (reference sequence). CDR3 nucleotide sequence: TGTGCCAGCAGCTTGTCGGATGAAAAACTGTTTTTT. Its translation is CASSLSDEKLFF.

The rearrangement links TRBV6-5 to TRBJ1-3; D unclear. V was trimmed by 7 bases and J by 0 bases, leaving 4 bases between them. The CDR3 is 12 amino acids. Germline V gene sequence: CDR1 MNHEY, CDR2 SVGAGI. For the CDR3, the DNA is TGTGCCAGCACAGGCTCTGGAAACACCATATATTTT. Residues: CASTGSGNTIYF.